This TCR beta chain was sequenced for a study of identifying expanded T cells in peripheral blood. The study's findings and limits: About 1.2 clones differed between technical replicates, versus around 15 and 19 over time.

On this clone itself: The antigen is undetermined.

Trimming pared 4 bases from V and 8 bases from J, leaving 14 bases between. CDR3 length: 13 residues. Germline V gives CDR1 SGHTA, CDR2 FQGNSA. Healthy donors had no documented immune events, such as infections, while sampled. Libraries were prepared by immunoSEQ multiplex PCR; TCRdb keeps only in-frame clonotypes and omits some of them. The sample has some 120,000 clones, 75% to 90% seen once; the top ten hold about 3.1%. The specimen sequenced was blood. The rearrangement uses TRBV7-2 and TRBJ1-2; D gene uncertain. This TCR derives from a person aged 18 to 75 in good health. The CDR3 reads CASSSDPRGGYTF. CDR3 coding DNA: TGTGCCAGCAGCTCCGACCCCAGAGGCGGCTACACCTTC.